This T cell receptor beta chain is from a study of OX40 agonist ivuxolimab in advanced cancers. Looking at the study overall: Ivuxolimab was delivered to patients intravenously every 2 weeks at doses spanning 0.01 to 10 mg/kg. Subjects had a mean age of about 61 years, with a range of 23 to 79; roughly 80% were male. Antecedent anti-PD-1, anti-PD-L1 or anti-CTLA-4 therapy was permissible, with around 41% having received some. Findings of the study overall: At 0.1 to 3.0 mg/kg and by week 6, clonal expansion occurred in CD4+ and CD8+ blood T cells.

CDR1 is SGHNT, CDR2 YYREEE, per germline (reference sequence). Trimming removed 0 bases from V and 4 bases from J, with 3 bases in between. The CDR3 length is 12 residues. Here immunoSEQ multiplex PCR was the method, and the copy in TCRdb shows in-frame clones only, minus some. The table has tens of thousands of clones, roughly 80% seen once. Turning to this clone: Its antigen is unknown. Other nucleotide sequences in the sample specify the same CDR3.

This sequence was found in an adult with an advanced solid tumor such as melanoma, head and neck, liver or kidney cancer. Sequencing used CD4+ or CD8+ T cells sorted from blood, obtained in a trial of the OX40 agonist ivuxolimab. The chain uses TRBV5-4 and TRBJ2-3; D is undetermined. CDR3 region: CASSLEADTQYF. The CDR3 DNA reads as TGTGCCAGCAGCTTGGAAGCAGATACGCAGTATTTT.